The 32 T cell receptor beta chains presented below share a single source sample, sequenced in a study of blood T cell repertoires in COVID-19. Here immunoSEQ multiplex PCR was the method, and the copy in TCRdb shows in-frame clones only, minus some. Found here are around 200,000 clones, approximately 86% of them singletons; the top ten hold 7% to 7.5%. Sample: peripheral blood. The receptors were sampled from a woman over 75 in a cohort sampled during active or convalescent COVID-19.

The CDR3 nucleotides are TGTGCCAGCGGACAGGTACCAAATCAGCCCCAGCATTTT. This codes for CASGQVPNQPQHF. The chain carries TRBV2 and TRBJ1-5; 7 bases are shared with TRBD1. V trimming: 8 bases; J trimming: 4 bases; junction bases outside the gene matches: 5. The CDR3 covers 13 residues. CDR1 is SNHLY and CDR2 is FYNNEI in the germline V gene.

The rearrangement uses TRBV29-1 and TRBJ2-6; D remains unclear. The CDR3 runs 15 residues. CDR1 and CDR2 from the germline V gene are SQVTM and ANQGSEA. V was shortened by 4 bases and J by 3 bases, with 13 bases between the two germline ends. CDR3 nucleotides: TGCAGCGTTGCCGCTTACCGGTATGGGGCCAACGTCCTGACTTTC. This translates into CSVAAYRYGANVLTF.

The rearrangement joins TRBV3-1 (or the pseudogene TRBV3-2) to TRBJ1-2, with a weak D call TRBD1 (6 bases). The germline V and J ends were trimmed by 4 bases and 3 bases, with 9 bases remaining between them. Germline V gene sequence: CDR1 LGHDT, CDR2 YNNKEL (reference sequence). The CDR3 contains 13 residues. The CDR3 bases are TGTGCCAGCAGCCCCAGACAGGACTATGGCTACACCTTC. The encoded protein is CASSPRQDYGYTF.

With regard to this clone: A junction end diverges from the germline sequence, so it may reflect a read error. V gene TRBV9 combines with J gene TRBJ2-3; D is perhaps TRBD2 (5 bases). CDR1 SGDLS and CDR2 YYNGEE come from the germline V gene. This CDR3 is built from 16 residues. The CDR3 nucleotides are TGTGCCAGCAGCGTAGTAGGACTTTCAAGCAGAGATACGCAGTATTTT. Translated, it gives CASSVVGLSSRDTQYF.

The J gene is TRBJ1-2, the V gene TRBV6-5; 7 nucleotides match TRBD1. Germline CDR1 is MNHEY and CDR2 is SVGAGI. After removal of 6 bases from V and 5 bases from J, the junction contained 3 bases not matched to a gene. The CDR3 totals 12 residues. CDR3 protein: CASSATGYGYTF. The CDR3 DNA reads TGTGCCAGCAGCGCGACAGGGTATGGCTACACCTTC.

This clone has only one observation. The rearrangement uses TRBV27 and TRBJ1-5, with D perhaps matching TRBD1 (5 bases). Deletions cut 2 bases from V and 7 bases from J, with 12 bases between. The germline CDR1 and CDR2 sequences are MNHEY and SMNVEV (reference sequence). This CDR3 has 14 residues. The DNA of the CDR3 is TGTGCCAGCAGTTTAAAGGGGCCGTGGCAGCCCCAGCATTTT. Protein sequence: CASSLKGPWQPQHF.

This clone has a single count. CDR3 protein: CASARGQPPDTQYF. In DNA, the CDR3 is TGTGCCAGCGCTAGGGGTCAGCCCCCAGATACGCAGTATTTT. The J gene is TRBJ2-3, the V gene TRBV13, with TRBD1 as a possible D gene (5 bases). This CDR3 spans 14 amino acids. Between the trimmed V and J ends, which lost 8 bases and 4 bases, there was a span of 16 bases. In germline, CDR1 is PRHDT, CDR2 FYEKMQ (reference sequence).

This rearrangement joins TRBV19 to TRBJ1-6; TRBD1 aligns across 7 bases. In germline, CDR1 is LNHDA, CDR2 SQIVND (reference sequence). The CDR3 consists of 15 residues. V lost 4 bases to trimming and J lost 7 bases; unmatched junction nucleotides: 7. CDR3 nucleotides: TGTGCCAGTAGTAGAGTACAGGGGCAGAATTCACCCCTCCACTTT. Protein product: CASSRVQGQNSPLHF.

This rearrangement joins TRBV7-2 to TRBJ2-3, with 13 positions matching TRBD2. V gave up 3 bases and J gave up 0 bases; unmatched junction bases: 6. This CDR3 has 18 amino acids. The germline V gene has CDR1 SGHTA and CDR2 FQGNSA. The DNA of the CDR3 is TGTGCCAGCAGCTTCCGGACTAGCGGGGGCCTTAGCACAGATACGCAGTATTTT. Its translation is CASSFRTSGGLSTDTQYF.

This chain uses TRBV7-2 with TRBJ2-1; 11 nucleotides agree with TRBD2. Germline lookup yields CDR1 SGHTA and CDR2 FQGNSA. Trimming took 1 base from V and 5 from J; bases not matched to a gene: 1. The CDR3 contains 15 residues. The CDR3 sequence: CASSLVAGGNNEQFF. In nucleotides, the CDR3 is TGTGCCAGCAGCTTAGTAGCGGGGGGGAACAATGAGCAGTTCTTC.

The chain employs TRBV10-3 and TRBJ2-5; TRBD2 is a possible D gene (5 bases). The CDR3 loop spans 12 amino acids. Germline CDR1 ENHRY, CDR2 SYGVKD. V was shortened by 0 bases and J by 10 bases, with 9 bases between the two germline ends. CDR3 in amino acids: CAISESAGLQYF. The CDR3 DNA reads as TGTGCCATCAGTGAGTCCGCGGGCCTCCAGTACTTC.

The chain combines TRBV30 with TRBJ2-7, with a possible D match to TRBD2 (5 bases). Germline V CDR1 and CDR2: GTSNPN, SVGIG (reference sequence). Deletions cut 1 base from V and 5 bases from J, with 12 bases between. The CDR3 spans 13 residues. The CDR3 sequence: CAWSDPEGHEQYV. For the CDR3, the DNA is TGTGCCTGGAGTGATCCAGAGGGCCACGAGCAGTACGTC.

The gene calls are TRBV19 and TRBJ2-5, with TRBD2 identical over 14 bases. Germline CDR1 is LNHDA and CDR2 is SQIVND (reference sequence). This CDR3 has 15 amino acids. Trimming removed 4 bases from V and 3 bases from J; junction bases left unmatched: 1. The CDR3 is CASSRGLAGEETQYF. CDR3 sequence (DNA): TGTGCCAGTAGTAGGGGACTAGCGGGAGAAGAGACCCAGTACTTC.

V is TRBV10-3 and J is TRBJ2-3, with a weak D call TRBD2 (6 bases). The CDR3 runs to 13 residues. Germline V gene data show CDR1 as ENHRY and CDR2 as SYGVKD. V shed 8 bases and J shed 4 bases, with 13 bases lying between them. This CDR3 reads CAIYSGEADTQYF. CDR3 nucleotides: TGTGCCATCTATAGCGGAGAGGCAGATACGCAGTATTTT.

The rearrangement joins TRBV27 to TRBJ1-1; weak D call: TRBD1 (6 bases). The V gene's germline CDR1 is MNHEY and CDR2 SMNVEV (reference sequence). This CDR3 comprises 17 residues. V dropped 0 bases and J dropped 1 base, with 15 bases sitting between them. The CDR3 coding sequence is TGTGCCAGCAGTTTATCCCTGAGGGGGAGGGAGAACACTGAAGCTTTCTTT. Encoded protein: CASSLSLRGRENTEAFF.

The CDR3 loop reads CASSIWGRQETQYF. For the CDR3, the DNA is TGTGCCAGTAGTATTTGGGGGAGGCAAGAGACCCAGTACTTC. The rearrangement uses TRBV19 and TRBJ2-5, with D possibly TRBD2 on 6 matching bases. V lost 3 bases, J lost 2 bases, and 10 bases lay in between. Germline CDR1 LNHDA, CDR2 SQIVND (reference sequence). This CDR3 spans 14 amino acids.

This clone appeared a single time. The CDR3 DNA reads TGTGCCAGCAGCAAAGCGACTAGCGCCTACGAGCAGTACGTC. Amino acid sequence: CASSKATSAYEQYV. This rearrangement joins TRBV3-1 (or the pseudogene TRBV3-2) to TRBJ2-7; 8 nucleotides match TRBD2. The V gene end was trimmed by 5 bases and the J gene end by 2 bases; junction bases not matched to a gene: 5. The germline CDR1 and CDR2 sequences are LGHDT and YNNKEL (reference sequence). This CDR3 contains 14 residues.

This clone occurred a few times. The chain employs TRBV7-2 and TRBJ2-3, with D perhaps TRBD2 (6 bases). The CDR3 contains 15 residues. V was shortened by 4 bases and J by 4 bases, with 15 bases between the two germline ends. CDR1 SGHTA and CDR2 FQGNSA come from the germline V gene. CDR3 bases: TGTGCCAGCAGCTCTTGGGGGGAGTTTGCAGATACGCAGTATTTT. Residues: CASSSWGEFADTQYF.

V and J are TRBV28 and TRBJ2-2, with 7 bases lining up with TRBD1. This CDR3 is 15 amino acids long. Germline CDR1 MDHEN, CDR2 SYDVKM. J lost 6 bases, V lost 1 base, and 5 bases had no gene match. The CDR3 DNA follows: TGTGCCAGCAGTTTATCAGGGACAGTGGCCGGGGAGCTGTTTTTT. This translates into CASSLSGTVAGELFF.

V is TRBV14 and J is TRBJ1-3; maybe TRBD1 (5 bases). CDR1 and CDR2 (germline): SGHDN, FVKESK. The CDR3 is made up of 16 amino acids. Trimming removed 0 bases at V and 0 bases at J, with 9 bases between. This CDR3 is CASSQDEGHSGNTIYF. The CDR3 DNA reads as TGTGCCAGCAGCCAAGATGAAGGACACTCTGGAAACACCATATATTTT.

The chain links TRBV6-1 to TRBJ2-6, with a weak D call TRBD1 (5 bases). The CDR3 consists of 17 residues. Germline-derived CDR1 and CDR2 are MNHNS and SASEGT. The V and J ends lost 1 base and 1 base respectively, with 11 bases between them. The CDR3 DNA is TGTGCCAGCAGTGAAGGATTACCAGGGTCTGGGGCCAACGTCCTGACTTTC. Residues: CASSEGLPGSGANVLTF.

The chain couples TRBV19 to TRBJ2-7; D is possibly TRBD2 (6 bases). Germline-derived CDR1 and CDR2 are LNHDA and SQIVND (reference sequence). V shed 7 bases and J shed 0 bases, with 13 bases lying between them. There are 14 residues in the CDR3. CDR3 sequence reads: CASTPVGGSYEQYF. Here the CDR3 DNA reads TGTGCCAGTACCCCAGTGGGGGGCTCCTACGAGCAGTACTTC.

This sequence joins TRBV18 and TRBJ1-6; D is unresolved. Germline CDR1 is KGHSH and CDR2 is LQKENI. V dropped 6 bases and J dropped 0 bases, with 18 bases sitting between them. The CDR3 runs 18 residues. CDR3 residues: CASSQRPIQSSYNSPLHF. The CDR3 DNA follows: TGTGCCAGCTCTCAAAGACCGATACAGAGCTCCTATAATTCACCCCTCCACTTT.

This chain links TRBV13 with TRBJ2-3, with TRBD2 matching 12 bases. Germline V gene sequence: CDR1 PRHDT, CDR2 FYEKMQ (reference sequence). This CDR3 spans 19 amino acids. V lost 5 bases, J lost 2 bases, and 14 bases stayed unmatched. The CDR3 bases are TGTGCCAGCAGCGACGGACCGTCTAGCGGGGGGGCATACACAGATACGCAGTATTTT. Its translation: CASSDGPSSGGAYTDTQYF.

This rearrangement joins TRBV5-6 to TRBJ2-1, with TRBD1 matching over 8 bases. V trimming: 3 bases; J trimming: 14 bases; junction bases outside the gene matches: 7. The CDR3 has 12 residues. The germline V gene encodes CDR1 SGHDT and CDR2 YYEEEE. The CDR3 region has the DNA TGTGCCAGCAGCTCTGGGACAGGCGGGGAGTTCTTC. It codes for CASSSGTGGEFF.

This clone was counted a few times. The J gene is TRBJ2-1, the V gene TRBV5-1, with 9 nucleotides matching TRBD2. The CDR3 spans 15 residues. Germline V gene lookup returns CDR1 SGHRS and CDR2 YFSETQ. Trimming removed 4 bases from V and 9 bases from J; junction bases left unmatched: 11. In DNA, the CDR3 is TGCGCCAGCAGCGGGGCAGCGGGGGGCGAGGGTGAGCAGTTCTTC. It specifies CASSGAAGGEGEQFF.

This rearrangement joins TRBV5-4 to TRBJ1-3; D may be TRBD1 (6 bases). Germline V gene sequence: CDR1 SGHNT, CDR2 YYREEE (reference sequence). The CDR3 contains 15 residues. The ends were cut back, 4 bases at V and 0 bases at J, with 11 bases in the middle. CDR3 DNA sequence: TGTGCCAGCAGCCTCGACAGGACCTCTGGAAACACCATATATTTT. This gives the protein CASSLDRTSGNTIYF.

The chain has TRBV19 and TRBJ2-7; the D gene is possibly TRBD1 (5 bases). From germline, CDR1 is LNHDA and CDR2 SQIVND (reference sequence). The CDR3 contains 14 residues. V lost 2 bases and J lost 3, with 11 bases in between. CDR3 residues: CASSIRGHDYEQYV. DNA for the CDR3: TGTGCCAGTAGTATAAGGGGCCACGACTACGAGCAGTACGTC.

This clone has just a few counts. This chain links TRBV27 with TRBJ1-6, with D perhaps matching TRBD1 (5 bases). Trimming removed 6 bases at V and 7 bases at J, with 16 bases between. The CDR3 runs to 15 residues. The germline gives CDR1 MNHEY, CDR2 SMNVEV (reference sequence). CDR3: CASRTLGVVNSPLHF. Written as DNA, the CDR3 is TGTGCCAGCAGGACTTTAGGGGTGGTCAATTCACCCCTCCACTTT.

The sample holds one count of this clone. The V gene is TRBV5-4, the J gene TRBJ1-2; D remains unclear. CDR1 and CDR2 from the germline V gene are SGHNT and YYREEE (reference sequence). This CDR3 has 15 residues. Trimming left V 4 bases short and J 5 bases short, with 18 bases between. CDR3 region: CASSLGGRSPYGYTF. The CDR3 DNA reads as TGTGCCAGCAGCCTTGGAGGCAGGTCCCCTTATGGCTACACCTTC.

This chain connects TRBV5-1 to TRBJ1-1, with 7 bases aligning to TRBD1. Germline-derived CDR1 and CDR2 are SGHRS and YFSETQ. The ends lost 4 bases at V and 1 base at J; junction bases unmatched: 7. This CDR3 contains 15 residues. The CDR3 loop reads CASSPLGTANTEAFF. The CDR3, as DNA: TGCGCCAGCAGCCCGCTGGGGACAGCGAACACTGAAGCTTTCTTT. The variable domain in full, with the rest retrieved from reference TRBV5-1 and TRBJ1-1, is KAGVTQTPRYLIKTRGQQVTLSCSPISGHRSVSWYQQTPGQGLQFLFEYFSETQRNKGNFPGRFSGRQFSNSRSEMNVSTLELGDSALYLCASSPLGTANTEAFFGQGTRLTVV.

This clone was recorded a few times. The chain joins TRBV6-6 to TRBJ1-2; TRBD1 matches 7 bases. The CDR3 runs to 15 residues. Germline CDR1 is MNHNY and CDR2 is SVGAGI (reference sequence). J gave up 3 bases and V 2 bases, and 6 bases lay outside the gene matches. The CDR3 nucleotides read TGTGCCAGCAGTTACGGAGACAGGGACTACTATGGCTACACCTTC. It encodes CASSYGDRDYYGYTF.